This T cell receptor beta chain is drawn from a study of blood T cell repertoires in COVID-19. Background on the study: The origin of the acute and convalescent COVID-19 samples was the United States, Italy and Spain. Sources were T cells, B-cell-depleted T cells, or PBMCs; the material itself was cDNA or gDNA.

Per the original data handling: Amplified reference gene primers provided the basis for estimating nucleated cell counts. Data came from immunoSEQ multiplex PCR; TCRdb stores just in-frame clones and leaves some out. Clone size and V and J calls were adopted from that table, with D and trimming inferred from the DNA. The top ten hold about 5.1% of the sample, which has 290,000 or so clones, almost 85% seen once. V lost 0 bases and J 1 base, leaving 15 bases between the germline ends. Germline-derived CDR1 and CDR2 are SNHLY and FYNNEI. The CDR3 is 17 residues long. The material sequenced was peripheral blood. This TCR derives from a man aged 45-60 years with active or convalescent COVID-19. The V gene is TRBV2, the J gene TRBJ1-2, with D possibly TRBD1 on 5 matching bases. CDR3 nucleotides: TGTGCCAGCAGTGAAGCGTACCGGGACTGGAATAACTATGGCTACACCTTC. It is translated as CASSEAYRDWNNYGYTF. Looking up the rest from reference TRBV2 and TRBJ1-2 gives the full variable domain: EPEVTQTPSHQVTQMGQEVILRCVPISNHLYFYWYRQILGQKVEFLVSFYNNEISEKSEIFDDQFSVERPDGSNFTLKIRSTKLEDSAMYFCASSEAYRDWNNYGYTFGSGTRLTVV.